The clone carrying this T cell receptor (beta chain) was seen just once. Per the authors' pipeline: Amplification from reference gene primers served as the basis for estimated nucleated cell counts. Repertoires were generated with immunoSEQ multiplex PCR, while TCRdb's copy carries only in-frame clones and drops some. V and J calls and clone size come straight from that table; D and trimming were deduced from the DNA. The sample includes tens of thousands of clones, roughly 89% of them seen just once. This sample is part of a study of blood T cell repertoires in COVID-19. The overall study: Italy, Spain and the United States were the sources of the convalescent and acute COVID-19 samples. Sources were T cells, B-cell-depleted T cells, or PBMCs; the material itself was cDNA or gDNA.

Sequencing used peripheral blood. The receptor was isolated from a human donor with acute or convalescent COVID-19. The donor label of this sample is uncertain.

CDR3 sequence reads: CASSPRPTGTAANYGYTF. CDR3 sequence (DNA): TGTGCCAGCAGCCCCCGACCGACCGGGACAGCAGCTAACTATGGCTACACCTTC. This chain links TRBV28 with TRBJ1-2; 7 nucleotides match TRBD1. The CDR3 sequence is 18 residues long. J was trimmed by 0 bases and V by 6 bases; bases with no gene match: 16. Per the germline V gene, CDR1 is MDHEN and CDR2 is SYDVKM.